The 2 T cell receptor beta chains given below trace back to one sample, sequenced in a study of vaccination effects on CD4 cells after COVID-19. The repertoire was sequenced with immunoSEQ multiplex PCR; TCRdb's copy has only in-frame clones and lacks some. The data contain about 79,000 clones, 74% of them singletons. No antigen has been identified for these receptors. Ahead of sequencing, the ViraFEST assay grew antigen-specific CD4+ T cells using viral peptide pools. Cells that had been cultured for 10 days were the source of isolated CD4+ T cells. The source material was CD4+ T cells from PBMCs cultured with HCoV-229E spike peptides, sampled before COVID-19 vaccination. The receptor set was obtained from a human donor who received a COVID-19 vaccine.

Only a few counts were recorded for this clone. The rearrangement joins TRBV27 to TRBJ1-5, with D tentatively TRBD1 (5 bases). Trimming removed 3 bases from V and 4 bases from J, with 10 bases in between. The CDR3 covers 14 residues. CDR1 and CDR2 from the germline V gene are MNHEY and SMNVEV (reference sequence). CDR3 residues: CASSFQGSNQPQHF. The CDR3, as DNA: TGTGCCAGCAGTTTCCAGGGCTCTAATCAGCCCCAGCATTTT.

There are a few counts of this clone. This chain joins TRBV19 and TRBJ1-4; TRBD1 matches at 8 bases. The CDR3 length is 16 residues. In germline, CDR1 is LNHDA, CDR2 SQIVND (reference sequence). The ends lost 4 bases at V and 2 bases at J; junction bases unmatched: 6. This CDR3 is CASSTDRVWTNEKLFF. DNA of the CDR3: TGTGCCAGTAGTACGGACAGGGTATGGACTAATGAAAAACTGTTTTTT.